This TCR beta chain was captured in a study of blood T cell repertoires in COVID-19. Trimming removed 6 bases at V and 8 bases at J, with 11 bases between. The CDR3 has 13 residues. Germline lookup yields CDR1 SGHNT and CDR2 YENEEA. Data came from immunoSEQ multiplex PCR; TCRdb stores just in-frame clones and leaves some out. The data show 150,000 to 200,000 clones, under 95% seen once. The receptor comes from a man aged 55 to 70 with active or convalescent COVID-19. The J gene is TRBJ1-6, the V gene TRBV11-3; D is uncertain. Source material: peripheral blood. The DNA for the CDR3 is TGTGCCAGCAGACTAGATGTGGATTCACCCCTCCACTTT. Its protein product is CASRLDVDSPLHF.